These T cell receptor beta chains were read from a single sample in a study of graft-versus-host responses after intestinal transplantation. Sequencing used immunoSEQ multiplex PCR; TCRdb keeps in-frame clones, though not all of them. The top ten hold roughly 7.3% of the sample, which has about 78,000 clones, 80% to 90% seen once. These TCRs' antigens remain unknown. The input for sequencing was unstimulated CD8+ T cells sorted from spleen or lymph node cells, taken before transplant. The receptors shown here come from a human donor who was the organ donor for an intestinal transplant. CDR3s include the opening cysteine and the closing phenylalanine or tryptophan. The D gene is left open where the match is weak. Clone size is stated in some rows and not others, as once, few, many or a class when expanded.

CDR3 length,J gene,clone size,D gene,V gene,CDR3 protein,CDR3 DNA
14,TRBJ2-1,NA,NA,TRBV9,CASSVEVGVDEQFF,TGTGCCAGCAGCGTAGAAGTCGGGGTGGATGAGCAGTTCTTC
13,TRBJ1-2,NA,NA,TRBV7-9,CASSPGIGYGYTF,TGTGCCAGCAGCCCAGGGATAGGCTATGGCTACACCTTC
15,TRBJ2-3,NA,NA,TRBV6-1,CASSEIVDSTDTQYF,TGTGCCAGCAGTGAAATTGTTGACAGCACAGATACGCAGTATTTT
13,TRBJ2-5,NA,TRBD2,TRBV9,CASSARGVETQYF,TGTGCCAGCAGCGCGCGGGGGGTAGAGACCCAGTACTTC
13,TRBJ2-5,NA,TRBD1,TRBV6-4,CASSKQGAETQYF,TGTGCCAGCAGTAAACAGGGGGCCGAGACCCAGTACTTC
18,TRBJ2-3,NA,TRBD2,TRBV15,CATSRDRRWAGVTDTQYF,TGTGCCACCAGCAGAGATCGTCGGTGGGCGGGGGTAACAGATACGCAGTATTTT
13,TRBJ2-7,NA,NA,TRBV7-9,CALTPGGPYEQYF,TGTGCCCTAACTCCGGGGGGCCCCTACGAGCAGTACTTC
18,TRBJ2-3,once,TRBD2,TRBV4-1,CASSQTPGGSPNVDTQYF,TGCGCCAGCAGCCAAACCCCGGGAGGGTCGCCTAATGTGGATACGCAGTATTTT
17,TRBJ2-1,NA,TRBD1,TRBV9,CASSPPRVAGGPAEQFF,TGTGCCAGCAGCCCCCCGCGGGTGGCAGGGGGCCCCGCTGAGCAGTTCTTC
15,TRBJ2-3,NA,NA,TRBV5-6,CASSHGDLGTDTQYF,TGTGCCAGCAGCCATGGGGACTTAGGCACAGATACGCAGTATTTT
15,TRBJ2-3,NA,NA,TRBV11-3,CASSLDGDNTDTQYF,TGTGCCAGCAGCTTAGATGGGGACAACACAGATACGCAGTATTTT
14,TRBJ2-7,NA,NA,TRBV4-1,CASSPRTDPYEQYF,TGCGCCAGCAGCCCACGGACGGACCCCTACGAGCAGTACTTC
14,TRBJ1-6,NA,NA,TRBV5-4,CASSWGGQNSPLHF,TGTGCCAGCAGCTGGGGGGGGCAAAATTCACCCCTCCACTTT
16,TRBJ2-1,NA,TRBD2,TRBV7-2,CASSPFRGGPYNEQFF,TGTGCCAGCAGCCCCTTTCGGGGGGGCCCCTACAATGAGCAGTTCTTC
13,TRBJ1-1,NA,NA,TRBV30,CAWSWGHNTEAFF,TGTGCCTGGAGTTGGGGCCATAACACTGAAGCTTTCTTT
18,TRBJ1-4,NA,NA,TRBV9,CASSVGVGADPTNEKLFF,TGTGCCAGCAGCGTAGGGGTAGGGGCAGACCCAACTAATGAAAAACTGTTTTTT
14,TRBJ1-3,NA,NA,TRBV5-8,CASSPGSSGNTIYF,TGTGCCAGCAGCCCAGGTTCTTCTGGAAACACCATATATTTT
12,TRBJ1-1,NA,NA,TRBV7-3,CASSSAGTEAFF,TGTGCCAGCAGCTCCGCCGGCACTGAAGCTTTCTTT
12,TRBJ2-2,once,NA,TRBV5-6,CASSLNTGELFF,TGTGCCAGCAGCTTAAACACCGGGGAGCTGTTTTTT
13,TRBJ2-1,NA,TRBD1,TRBV11-3,CASSLQGAVEQFF,TGTGCCAGCAGCTTACAGGGGGCTGTTGAGCAGTTCTTC
15,TRBJ2-5,NA,TRBD2,TRBV6-1,CASSELGGGQETQYF,TGTGCCAGCAGTGAACTCGGGGGGGGGCAAGAGACCCAGTACTTC
13,TRBJ2-7,NA,TRBD2,TRBV27,CASSSGGPYEQYF,TGTGCCAGCAGCAGCGGGGGCCCCTACGAGCAGTACTTC
17,TRBJ1-1,NA,NA,TRBV2,CASSGEIFGQVHTEAFF,TGTGCCAGCAGTGGTGAGATATTTGGGCAGGTCCACACTGAAGCTTTCTTT
12,TRBJ1-2,once,NA,TRBV30,CAWSVPNYGYTF,TGTGCCTGGAGTGTGCCCAACTATGGCTACACCTTC
13,TRBJ1-1,NA,NA,TRBV28,CATSGEWNTEAFF,TGTGCCACATCGGGAGAGTGGAACACTGAAGCTTTCTTT
15,TRBJ1-1,NA,NA,TRBV6-4,CASSVKHTSATEAFF,TGTGCCAGCAGCGTAAAACACACATCGGCCACTGAAGCTTTCTTT
14,TRBJ2-5,NA,TRBD1,TRBV30,CAWSEAGGVETQYF,TGTGCCTGGAGTGAGGCAGGGGGCGTCGAGACCCAGTACTTC
11,TRBJ2-7,NA,NA,TRBV5-6,CASSENYEQYF,TGTGCCAGCAGCGAGAACTACGAGCAGTACTTC
14,TRBJ1-3,NA,NA,TRBV4-1,CASSQKGSGNTIYF,TGCGCCAGCAGCCAAAAGGGATCTGGAAACACCATATATTTT
15,TRBJ2-7,NA,NA,TRBV27,CASSIDPSSIYEQYF,TGTGCCAGCAGTATCGACCCGTCTTCAATCTACGAGCAGTACTTC
15,TRBJ1-6,NA,TRBD1,TRBV5-1,CASSFSPAGQGTLHF,TGCGCCAGCAGCTTTTCCCCCGCGGGACAGGGAACCCTCCACTTT
14,TRBJ1-1,NA,TRBD1,TRBV19,CASSEQGAWTEAFF,TGTGCCAGTAGTGAACAGGGGGCTTGGACTGAAGCTTTCTTT
17,TRBJ2-5,NA,TRBD1,TRBV4-1,CASSQVPGGAHQETQYF,TGCGCCAGCAGCCAGGTCCCAGGGGGCGCCCACCAAGAGACCCAGTACTTC
15,TRBJ2-1,NA,TRBD2,TRBV5-4,CASSTIAGEPNEQFF,TGTGCCAGCAGCACCATAGCGGGGGAGCCTAATGAGCAGTTCTTC
13,TRBJ2-7,NA,TRBD1,TRBV27,CASSWDSSYEQYF,TGTGCCAGCAGTTGGGACAGCTCCTACGAGCAGTACTTC
21,TRBJ2-1,NA,TRBD2,TRBV7-8,CASSLDPGLAGESYSYNEQFF,TGTGCCAGCAGCTTAGACCCCGGACTAGCGGGGGAAAGTTACTCCTACAATGAGCAGTTCTTC
12,TRBJ1-2,NA,NA,TRBV10-2,CASSDRANGYTF,TGCGCCAGCAGTGACAGGGCGAATGGCTACACCTTC
17,TRBJ1-1,NA,NA,TRBV5-3,CARVKTCRPNMNTEAFF,TGTGCCAGAGTAAAGACCTGCAGGCCGAACATGAACACTGAAGCTTTCTTT
16,TRBJ2-7,NA,NA,TRBV4-1,CASSQEMGGLGSEQYF,TGCGCCAGCAGCCAAGAAATGGGGGGGCTAGGCTCCGAGCAGTACTTC
15,TRBJ1-2,NA,NA,TRBV2,CASWTVRRGNYGYTF,TGTGCCAGTTGGACGGTTCGGAGAGGTAACTATGGCTACACCTTC
14,TRBJ1-2,few,NA,TRBV6-1,CASSPIQQSYGYTF,TGTGCCAGCAGCCCCATACAACAGAGCTATGGCTACACCTTC
16,TRBJ2-6,NA,NA,TRBV27,CATREWGLSGANVLTF,TGTGCCACGAGGGAGTGGGGGCTCTCTGGGGCCAACGTCCTGACTTTC
15,TRBJ1-2,NA,NA,TRBV6-6,CASSYSIGASDGYTF,TGTGCCAGCAGTTACTCGATCGGGGCTAGCGATGGCTACACCTTC
16,TRBJ2-1,once,TRBD2,TRBV5-6,CASSQLSRGGYNEQFF,TGTGCCAGCAGCCAACTCTCCCGGGGGGGCTACAATGAGCAGTTCTTC
19,TRBJ2-1,NA,NA,TRBV7-9,CASSFVGFLHPRSYNEQFF,TGTGCCAGCAGCTTCGTAGGGTTTCTGCACCCACGCTCCTACAATGAGCAGTTCTTC
12,TRBJ2-7,NA,NA,TRBV25-1,CASSESRNEQYF,TGTGCCAGCAGTGAATCGAGGAACGAGCAGTACTTC
16,TRBJ2-1,NA,TRBD1,TRBV19,CASTARQGALYNEQFF,TGTGCCAGTACTGCCCGACAGGGGGCCCTGTACAATGAGCAGTTCTTC
14,TRBJ2-7,once,TRBD2,TRBV11-2,CASSVSGGPYEQYF,TGTGCCAGCAGCGTTAGCGGGGGGCCATACGAGCAGTACTTC
14,TRBJ2-1,NA,TRBD1,TRBV6-5,CASGDRGHLDEQFF,TGTGCCAGCGGGGACAGGGGGCATCTGGATGAGCAGTTCTTC
15,TRBJ2-3,NA,NA,TRBV5-1,CASSLAVGITDTQYF,TGCGCCAGCAGCTTGGCCGTGGGCATCACAGATACGCAGTATTTT
16,TRBJ2-3,NA,TRBD1,TRBV4-1,CASSPRGQDSTDTQYF,TGCGCCAGCAGCCCGAGGGGGCAGGATAGCACAGATACGCAGTATTTT
13,TRBJ1-1,NA,NA,TRBV7-9,CASTVAGAKEAFF,TGTGCCAGCACCGTCGCCGGGGCTAAGGAAGCTTTCTTT
17,TRBJ2-7,NA,TRBD2,TRBV7-2,CASSSPFTGRGGHEQYF,TGTGCCAGCAGCTCCCCGTTCACAGGGCGGGGGGGACACGAGCAGTACTTC
15,TRBJ1-2,NA,NA,TRBV7-8,CASSFRMAAWESYTF,TGTGCCAGCAGCTTCAGGATGGCGGCCTGGGAGAGCTACACCTTC